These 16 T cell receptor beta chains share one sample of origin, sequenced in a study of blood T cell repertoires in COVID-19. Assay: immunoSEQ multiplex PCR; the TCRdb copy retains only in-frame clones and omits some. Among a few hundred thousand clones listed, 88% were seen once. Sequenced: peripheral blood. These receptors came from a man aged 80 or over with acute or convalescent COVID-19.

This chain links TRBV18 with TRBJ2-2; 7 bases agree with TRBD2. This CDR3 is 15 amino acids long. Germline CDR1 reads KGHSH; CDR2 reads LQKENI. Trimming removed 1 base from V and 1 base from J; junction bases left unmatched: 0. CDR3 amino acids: CASSPQRENTGELFF. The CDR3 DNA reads TGTGCCAGCTCACCACAGCGGGAGAACACCGGGGAGCTGTTTTTT.

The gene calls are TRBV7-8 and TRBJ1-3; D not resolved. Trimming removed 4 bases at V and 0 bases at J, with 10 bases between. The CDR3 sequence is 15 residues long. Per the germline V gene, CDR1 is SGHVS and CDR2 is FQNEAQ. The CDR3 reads CASSSQSHSGNTIYF. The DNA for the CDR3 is TGTGCCAGCAGCTCCCAATCCCACTCTGGAAACACCATATATTTT. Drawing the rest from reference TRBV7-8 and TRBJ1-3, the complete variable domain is GAGVSQSPRYKVAKRGQDVALRCDPISGHVSLFWYQQALGQGPEFLTYFQNEAQLDKSGLPSDRFFAERPEGSVSTLKIQRTQQEDSAVYLCASSSQSHSGNTIYFGEGSWLTVV.

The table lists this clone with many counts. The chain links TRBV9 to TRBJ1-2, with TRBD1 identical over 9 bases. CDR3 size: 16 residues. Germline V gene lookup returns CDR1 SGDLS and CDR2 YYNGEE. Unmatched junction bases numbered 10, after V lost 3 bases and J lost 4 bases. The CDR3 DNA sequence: TGTGCCAGCAGCGCCTCCGACAGGGGGGCCGTCTATGGCTACACCTTC. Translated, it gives CASSASDRGAVYGYTF.

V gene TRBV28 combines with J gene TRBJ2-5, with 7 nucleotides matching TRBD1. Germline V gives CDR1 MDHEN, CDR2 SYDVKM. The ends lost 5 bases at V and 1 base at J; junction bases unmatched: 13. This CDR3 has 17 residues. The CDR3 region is CASSKTSQTGTQETQYF. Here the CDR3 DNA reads TGTGCCAGCAGTAAGACCAGCCAGACAGGGACCCAAGAGACCCAGTACTTC.

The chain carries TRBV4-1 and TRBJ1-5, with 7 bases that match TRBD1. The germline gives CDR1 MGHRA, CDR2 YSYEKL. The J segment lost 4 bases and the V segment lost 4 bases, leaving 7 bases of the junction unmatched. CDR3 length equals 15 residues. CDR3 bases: TGCGCCAGCAGCCGAGAGACAGGGCGGAATCAGCCCCAGCATTTT. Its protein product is CASSRETGRNQPQHF.

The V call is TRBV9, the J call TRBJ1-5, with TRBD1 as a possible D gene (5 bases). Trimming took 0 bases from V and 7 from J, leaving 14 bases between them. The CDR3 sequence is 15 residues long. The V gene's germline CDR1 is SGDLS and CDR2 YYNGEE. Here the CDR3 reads CASSVVMTAWQPQHF. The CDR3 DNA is TGTGCCAGCAGCGTAGTTATGACAGCATGGCAGCCCCAGCATTTT.

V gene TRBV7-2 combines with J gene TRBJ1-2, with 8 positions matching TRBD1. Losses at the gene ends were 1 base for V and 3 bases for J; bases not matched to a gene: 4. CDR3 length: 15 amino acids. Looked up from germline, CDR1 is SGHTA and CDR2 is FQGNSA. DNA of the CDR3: TGTGCCAGCAGCTTAGGGACAGGGTTGGACTATGGCTACACCTTC. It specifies CASSLGTGLDYGYTF.

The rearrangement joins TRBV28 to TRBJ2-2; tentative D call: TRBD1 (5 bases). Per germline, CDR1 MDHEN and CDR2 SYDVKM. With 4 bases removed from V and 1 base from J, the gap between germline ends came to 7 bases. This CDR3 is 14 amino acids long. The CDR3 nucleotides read TGTGCCAGCAGTTCCGGACAGAACACCGGGGAGCTGTTTTTT. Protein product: CASSSGQNTGELFF.

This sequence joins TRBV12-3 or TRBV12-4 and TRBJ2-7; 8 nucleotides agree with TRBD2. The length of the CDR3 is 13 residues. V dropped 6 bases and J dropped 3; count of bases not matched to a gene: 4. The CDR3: CASSPAGDYEQYF. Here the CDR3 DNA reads TGTGCCAGCAGCCCAGCGGGGGACTACGAGCAGTACTTC.

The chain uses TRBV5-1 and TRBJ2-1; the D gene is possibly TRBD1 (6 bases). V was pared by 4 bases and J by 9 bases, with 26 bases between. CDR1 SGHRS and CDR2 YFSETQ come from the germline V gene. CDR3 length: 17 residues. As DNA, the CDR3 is TGCGCCAGCAGCCCGCTTCCACAGGGCGACGAGGCGGGTGAGCAGTTCTTC. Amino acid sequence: CASSPLPQGDEAGEQFF.

Written as DNA, the CDR3 is TGTGCCAGTAGTCACCGGGACAGGGGCCGGGTTGAGCAGTTCTTC. It is translated as CASSHRDRGRVEQFF. This chain connects TRBV19 to TRBJ2-1, with 10 nucleotides matching TRBD1. After removal of 5 bases from V and 9 bases from J, the junction contained 10 bases not matched to a gene. The CDR3 has 15 residues. Germline V lookup: CDR1 LNHDA, CDR2 SQIVND (reference sequence).

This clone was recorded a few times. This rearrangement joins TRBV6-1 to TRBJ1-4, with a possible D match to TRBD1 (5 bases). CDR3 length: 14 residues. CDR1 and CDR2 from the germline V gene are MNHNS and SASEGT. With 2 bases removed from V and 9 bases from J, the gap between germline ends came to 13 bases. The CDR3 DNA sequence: TGTGCCAGCAGTGAACAGGCAGGGACTCAAAAACTGTTTTTT. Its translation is CASSEQAGTQKLFF.

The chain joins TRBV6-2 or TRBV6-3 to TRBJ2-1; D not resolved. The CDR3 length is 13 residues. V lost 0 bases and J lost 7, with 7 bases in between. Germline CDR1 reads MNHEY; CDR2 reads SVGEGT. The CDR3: CASSYSRQNEQFF. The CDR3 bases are TGTGCCAGCAGTTACTCGAGGCAGAATGAGCAGTTCTTC.

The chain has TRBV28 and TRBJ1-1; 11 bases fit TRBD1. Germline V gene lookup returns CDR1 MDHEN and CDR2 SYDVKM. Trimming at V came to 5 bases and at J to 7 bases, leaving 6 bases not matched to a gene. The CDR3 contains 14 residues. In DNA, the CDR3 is TGTGCCAGCAGTGGCGTGGACAGGGGGCTTGAAGCTTTCTTT. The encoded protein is CASSGVDRGLEAFF.

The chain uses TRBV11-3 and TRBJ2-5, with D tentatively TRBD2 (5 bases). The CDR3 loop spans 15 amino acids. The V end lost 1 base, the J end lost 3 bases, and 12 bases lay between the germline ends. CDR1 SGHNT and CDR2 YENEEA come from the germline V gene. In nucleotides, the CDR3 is TGTGCCAGCAGCTTAGCCGGGAAGGGAGAAGAGACCCAGTACTTC. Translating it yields CASSLAGKGEETQYF. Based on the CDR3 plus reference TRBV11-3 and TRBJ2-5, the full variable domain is EAGVVQSPRYKIIEKKQPVAFWCNPISGHNTLYWYLQNLGQGPELLIRYENEEAVDDSQLPKDRFSAERLKGVDSTLKIQPAELGDSAVYLCASSLAGKGEETQYFGPGTRLLVL.

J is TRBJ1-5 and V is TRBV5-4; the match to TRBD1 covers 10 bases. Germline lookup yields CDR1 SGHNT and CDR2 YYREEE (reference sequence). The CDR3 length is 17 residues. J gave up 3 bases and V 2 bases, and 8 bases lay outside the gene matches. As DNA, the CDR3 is TGTGCCAGCAGCTTCTCGACAGGGGGCTATACCAATCAGCCCCAGCATTTT. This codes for CASSFSTGGYTNQPQHF.